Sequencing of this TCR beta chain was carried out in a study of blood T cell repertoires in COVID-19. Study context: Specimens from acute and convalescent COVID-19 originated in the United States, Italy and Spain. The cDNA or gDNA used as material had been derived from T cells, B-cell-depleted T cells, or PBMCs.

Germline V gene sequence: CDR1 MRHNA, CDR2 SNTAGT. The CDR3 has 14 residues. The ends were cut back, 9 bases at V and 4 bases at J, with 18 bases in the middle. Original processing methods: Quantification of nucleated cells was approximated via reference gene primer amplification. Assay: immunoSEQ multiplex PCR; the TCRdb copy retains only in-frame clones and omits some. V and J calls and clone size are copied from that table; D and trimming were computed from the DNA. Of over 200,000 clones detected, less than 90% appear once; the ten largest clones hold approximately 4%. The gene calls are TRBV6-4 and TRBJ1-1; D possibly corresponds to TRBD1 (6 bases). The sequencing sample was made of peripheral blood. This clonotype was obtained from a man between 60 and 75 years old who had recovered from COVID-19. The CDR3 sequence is CAREKGGVSTEAFF. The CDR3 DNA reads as TGTGCCAGAGAAAAAGGGGGGGTTAGCACTGAAGCTTTCTTT.